These 14 T cell receptor beta chains came from one sample sequenced in a study of response to subunit inactivated influenza vaccine. TCRdb independently ran MiXCR on the RT-PCR reads; one entry per CDR3 protein. The sample includes roughly 650,000 distinct CDR3 sequences, 12% to 15% seen only once; the top ten take less than 9%. This specimen was PBMCs from blood, taken approximately 15 days before vaccination. The receptor source for this set is a man in his fifties or sixties who received an inactivated influenza vaccine.

This clonotype has only a few counts. The chain is built from TRBV12-3 or TRBV12-4 and TRBJ2-3; weak D call: TRBD2 (5 bases). The germline V and J ends were trimmed by 3 bases and 7 bases, with 11 bases remaining between them. The CDR3 extends over 13 amino acids. DNA of the CDR3: TGTGCCAGCAGTTTTCCCCCTAGCTATACGCAGTATTTT. Translating gives CASSFPPSYTQYF.

V and J are TRBV5-6 and TRBJ1-6, with D unresolved. Trimming shortened V by 1 base and J by 9 bases, and 5 bases separated the two germline ends. The length of the CDR3 is 12 residues. Germline-derived CDR1 and CDR2 are SGHDT and YYEEEE. CDR3 DNA: TGTGCCAGCAGCTTGACCGGTTCACCCCTCCACTTT. Protein sequence: CASSLTGSPLHF.

This clonotype was observed a few times. The rearrangement links TRBV7-2 to TRBJ2-3; D unclear. Germline V gene lookup returns CDR1 SGHTA and CDR2 FQGNSA. V lost 0 bases, J lost 6 bases, and 7 bases lay in between. The CDR3 totals 13 residues. CDR3 DNA sequence: TGTGCCAGCAGCTTAGCAGTCTATGATACGCAGTATTTT. Encoded protein: CASSLAVYDTQYF.

This clonotype appeared once. The chain combines TRBV13 with TRBJ2-5; TRBD2 agrees at 7 bases. Germline V gives CDR1 PRHDT, CDR2 FYEKMQ (reference sequence). The J segment lost 2 bases and the V segment lost 9 bases, leaving 3 bases of the junction unmatched. This CDR3 is 12 amino acids long. In DNA form, the CDR3 reads TGTGCCAGTAAGCGGGGTCAAGAGACCCAGTACTTC. This sequence encodes CASKRGQETQYF.

This chain connects TRBV6-2 or TRBV6-3 to TRBJ2-1; 7 bases map to TRBD1. Germline CDR1 is MNHEY and CDR2 is SVGEGT. After removal of 6 bases from V and 5 bases from J, the junction contained 10 bases not matched to a gene. The CDR3 has 15 residues. The CDR3 reads CASRNWGQLDNEQFF. In DNA, the CDR3 is TGTGCCAGCAGAAACTGGGGACAGCTCGACAATGAGCAGTTCTTC.

This chain connects TRBV3-1 to TRBJ2-3; TRBD1 is a possible D gene (7 bases). Germline values: CDR1 LGHDT, CDR2 YNNKEL (reference sequence). There are 14 residues in the CDR3. V shed 3 bases and J shed 5 bases, with 12 bases lying between them. CDR3 sequence: CASSHGQGGDTQYF. The CDR3 DNA follows: TGTGCCAGCAGCCACGGGCAGGGGGGAGATACGCAGTATTTT.

The genes are TRBV7-3 and TRBJ2-1; TRBD2 agrees at 10 bases. From germline, CDR1 is SGHTA and CDR2 FQGTGA. This CDR3 spans 15 amino acids. After removal of 4 bases from V and 6 bases from J, the junction contained 6 bases not matched to a gene. CDR3 sequence: CASSSGTSVSNEQFF. The CDR3 DNA follows: TGTGCCAGCAGCTCAGGGACTAGCGTAAGCAATGAGCAGTTCTTC.

The rearrangement links TRBV10-3 to TRBJ2-7; 8 nucleotides line up with TRBD2. Per germline, CDR1 ENHRY and CDR2 SYGVKD. The CDR3 has 14 residues. After removal of 11 bases from V and 1 base from J, the junction contained 10 bases not matched to a gene. The CDR3 spells CAASGGKASYEQYF. The CDR3 DNA sequence: TGTGCCGCCAGCGGGGGTAAGGCTTCCTACGAGCAGTACTTC.

With regard to this clonotype: A single base separates this from a much larger clone, so it may be a read error. As the CDR3 is not closed by the conserved phenylalanine or tryptophan, this likely results from a read error. This rearrangement joins TRBV6-2 or TRBV6-3 to TRBJ1-1, with D perhaps TRBD1 (6 bases). There are 15 residues in the CDR3. CDR1 is MNHEY, CDR2 SVGEGT, per germline. The V and J ends lost 4 bases and 0 bases respectively, with 12 bases between them. CDR3 DNA sequence: TGTGCCAGCAGTTTAGCTACAGGGCTGAACACTGAAGCTTTCCTT. This gives the protein CASSLATGLNTEAFL.

The chain employs TRBV7-9 and TRBJ2-2; no firm D call. There are 14 residues in the CDR3. Germline V lookup: CDR1 SEHNR, CDR2 FQNEAQ (reference sequence). V lost 1 base and J lost 4, with 7 bases in between. CDR3 sequence: CASSLELLTGELFF. The CDR3 coding sequence is TGTGCCAGCAGCTTAGAGCTTCTCACCGGGGAGCTGTTTTTT.

This sequence joins TRBV10-2 and TRBJ2-3, with 10 bases fitting TRBD2. CDR3 length: 14 residues. Germline V CDR1 and CDR2: WSHSY, SAAADI. The ends lost 5 bases at V and 5 bases at J; junction bases unmatched: 4. The CDR3 DNA is TGCGCCAGCAGTCGAGCGGGGGGGCGAGATACGCAGTATTTT. It translates to CASSRAGGRDTQYF.

This chain joins TRBV11-2 and TRBJ2-7; TRBD2 matches at 7 bases. The CDR3 totals 15 residues. The trim removed 3 bases at V and 6 bases at J, leaving 11 bases unmatched. Germline values: CDR1 SGHAT, CDR2 FQNNGV. The CDR3 DNA reads TGTGCCAGCAGCTTGGGGGGGGGAAAGCCGGGCGAGCAGTACTTC. It codes for CASSLGGGKPGEQYF.

This clonotype was picked up many times. The J gene is TRBJ2-2, the V gene TRBV12-3 or TRBV12-4, with D hard to call. The CDR3 has 14 amino acids. Trimming left V 3 bases short and J 4 bases short, with 9 bases between. Written as DNA, the CDR3 is TGTGCCAGCAGTTTTCGCCAGACCACCGGGGAGCTGTTTTTT. As protein: CASSFRQTTGELFF.

This clonotype appeared a few times. V and J are TRBV2 and TRBJ2-7; D may correspond to TRBD1 or TRBD2 (6 bases each). Germline CDR1 SNHLY, CDR2 FYNNEI. The CDR3 length is 14 residues. Deletions cut 3 bases from V and 8 bases from J, with 17 bases between. CDR3 nucleotide sequence: TGTGCCAGCAGTGATCGGGGGCTTGGGAAAAAGCAGTACTTC. Amino acid sequence: CASSDRGLGKKQYF.